The following is a TCR beta chain sequence with its context. The authors' processing: Reference gene primer amplification yielded estimated nucleated cell counts. The table came from immunoSEQ multiplex PCR; TCRdb's copy has only in-frame clones and leaves some out. V and J calls plus clone size are reproduced from that table; the DNA served to infer D and trimming. There are about 72,000 clones in the sample; roughly 90% occur only once, and about a tenth lies in the top ten. This specimen comes from a study of blood T cell repertoires in COVID-19. About the research overall: Acute-phase and convalescent COVID-19 samples originated in the United States, Italy and Spain. PBMCs, B-cell-depleted T cells, or T cells provided the cDNA or gDNA that made up the material.

CDR1 SEHNR and CDR2 FQNEAQ come from the germline V gene (reference sequence). CDR3 size: 17 residues. Trimming removed 2 bases from V and 0 bases from J, with 13 bases in between. The chain has TRBV7-9 and TRBJ2-2, with D tentatively TRBD2 (7 bases). This TCR was sampled from a human donor in a cohort sampled during active COVID-19. Sequencing was done on a sample of peripheral blood. The CDR3 DNA is TGTGCCAGCAGCTTACCGACAGGACTAGCGAACACCGGGGAGCTGTTTTTT. The encoded protein is CASSLPTGLANTGELFF.